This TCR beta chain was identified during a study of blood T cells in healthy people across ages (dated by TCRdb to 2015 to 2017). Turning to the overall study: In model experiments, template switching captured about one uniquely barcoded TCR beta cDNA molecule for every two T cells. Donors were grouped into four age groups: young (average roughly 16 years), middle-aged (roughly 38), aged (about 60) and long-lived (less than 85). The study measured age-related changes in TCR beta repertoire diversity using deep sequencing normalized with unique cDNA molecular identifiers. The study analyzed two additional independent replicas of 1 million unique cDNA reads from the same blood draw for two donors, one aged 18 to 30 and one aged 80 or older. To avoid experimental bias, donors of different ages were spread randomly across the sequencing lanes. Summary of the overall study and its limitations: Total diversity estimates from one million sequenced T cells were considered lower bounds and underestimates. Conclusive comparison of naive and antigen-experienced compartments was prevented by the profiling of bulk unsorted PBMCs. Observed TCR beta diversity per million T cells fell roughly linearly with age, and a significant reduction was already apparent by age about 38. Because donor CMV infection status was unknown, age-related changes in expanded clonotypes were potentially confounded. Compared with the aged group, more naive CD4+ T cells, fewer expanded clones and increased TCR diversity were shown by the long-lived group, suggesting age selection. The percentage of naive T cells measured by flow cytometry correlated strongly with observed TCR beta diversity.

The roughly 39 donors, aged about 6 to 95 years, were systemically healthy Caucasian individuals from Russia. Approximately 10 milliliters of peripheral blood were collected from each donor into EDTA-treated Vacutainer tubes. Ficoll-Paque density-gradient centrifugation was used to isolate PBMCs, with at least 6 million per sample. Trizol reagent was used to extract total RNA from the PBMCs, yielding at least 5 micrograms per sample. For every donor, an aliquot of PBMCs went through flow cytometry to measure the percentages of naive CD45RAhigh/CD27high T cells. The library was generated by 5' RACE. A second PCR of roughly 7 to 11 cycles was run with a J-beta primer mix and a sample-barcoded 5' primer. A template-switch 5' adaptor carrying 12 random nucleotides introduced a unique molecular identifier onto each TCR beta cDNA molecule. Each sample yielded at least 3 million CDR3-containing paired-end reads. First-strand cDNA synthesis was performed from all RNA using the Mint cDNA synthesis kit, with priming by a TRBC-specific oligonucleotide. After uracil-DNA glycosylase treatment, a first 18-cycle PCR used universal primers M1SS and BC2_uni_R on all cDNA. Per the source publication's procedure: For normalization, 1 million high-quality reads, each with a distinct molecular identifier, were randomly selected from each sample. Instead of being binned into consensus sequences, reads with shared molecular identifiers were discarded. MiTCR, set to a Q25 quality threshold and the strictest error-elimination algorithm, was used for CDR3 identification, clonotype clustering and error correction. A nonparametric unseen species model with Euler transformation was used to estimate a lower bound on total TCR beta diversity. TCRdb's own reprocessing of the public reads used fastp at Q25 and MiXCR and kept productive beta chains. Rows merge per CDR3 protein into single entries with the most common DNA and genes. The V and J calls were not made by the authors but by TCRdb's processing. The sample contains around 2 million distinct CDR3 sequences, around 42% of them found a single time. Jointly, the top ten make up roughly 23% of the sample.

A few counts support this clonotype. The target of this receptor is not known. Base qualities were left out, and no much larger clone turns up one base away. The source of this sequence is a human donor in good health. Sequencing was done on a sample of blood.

The DNA is as follows: TGTGCCAGCAGCCCCGACTGGGGGTTGTACGAGCAGTACTTC. It translates to CASSPDWGLYEQYF. The sequence links TRBV9 to TRBJ2-4; the D assignment is uncertain and may be TRBD1 or TRBD2, with 5 bases supporting each. The J call may not be correct, given that the DNA end is closer to TRBJ2-7. The germline V gene supplies CDR1 SGDLS and CDR2 YYNGEE. The CDR3 measures 14 amino acids from cysteine to phenylalanine. Just CDR3 DNA is preserved here, 42 bases in frame from base 1.